This entry lists 8 T cell receptor beta chains sequenced from one sample in a study of T cell repertoires in cytomegalovirus infection. TCRdb reprocessed the reads with MiXCR, giving one entry per CDR3 protein. The table lists about 140,000 distinct CDR3 sequences, roughly 6% of them singletons. The specimen was PBMCs. The receptor source for this set is a human donor in good health (CMV status not recorded). Some clones in this sample may be carry-over from other donors' samples.

This clonotype was seen repeatedly, ten times or more. V and J are TRBV19 and TRBJ2-6; TRBD1 agrees at 7 bases. J was trimmed by 4 bases and V by 5 bases; bases with no gene match: 11. In germline, CDR1 is LNHDA, CDR2 SQIVND (reference sequence). The CDR3 extends over 17 amino acids. CDR3 protein: CASSPRTGLSGANVLTF. The CDR3 DNA sequence: TGTGCCAGTAGTCCTCGGACAGGTTTGTCAGGGGCCAACGTCCTGACTTTC.

This clonotype was found many times. The CDR3 reads CASSLDLAGVRTDTQYF. The DNA of the CDR3 is TGTGCCAGCAGCTTGGACCTAGCGGGGGTGCGCACAGATACGCAGTATTTT. The gene calls are TRBV7-8 and TRBJ2-3, with 10 positions matching TRBD2. CDR3 size: 17 residues. The trim removed 3 bases at V and 1 base at J, leaving 7 bases unmatched. CDR1 is SGHVS, CDR2 FQNEAQ, per germline. Looking up the rest from reference TRBV7-8 and TRBJ2-3 gives the full variable domain: GAGVSQSPRYKVAKRGQDVALRCDPISGHVSLFWYQQALGQGPEFLTYFQNEAQLDKSGLPSDRFFAERPEGSVSTLKIQRTQQEDSAVYLCASSLDLAGVRTDTQYFGPGTRLTVL.

This chain connects TRBV7-4 to TRBJ2-1; 13 bases fit TRBD2. The germline V gene encodes CDR1 SGHVT and CDR2 SQSDAQ. This CDR3 is 16 amino acids long. V lost 1 base to trimming and J lost 8 bases; unmatched junction nucleotides: 5. The CDR3 DNA sequence: TGTGCCAGCAGCTTAGGACTAGCGGGAGGTACGGATGAGCAGTTCTTC. This codes for CASSLGLAGGTDEQFF.

V and J are TRBV5-1 and TRBJ1-2; D possibly corresponds to TRBD1 (5 bases). The CDR3 totals 13 residues. CDR1 and CDR2 from the germline V gene are SGHRS and YFSETQ. The V end was cut by 0 bases, the J end by 4 bases, with 7 bases between. CDR3 coding DNA: TGCGCCAGCAGCTTGGACAGGTCCTATGGCTACACCTTC. This sequence encodes CASSLDRSYGYTF.

This clonotype was counted only a few times. V and J are TRBV25-1 and TRBJ2-5, with D perhaps TRBD1 (6 bases). The CDR3 length is 14 residues. Germline-derived CDR1 and CDR2 are MGHDK and SYGVNS. The V and J ends lost 1 base and 4 bases respectively, with 10 bases between them. CDR3 coding DNA: TGTGCCAGCAGTGAATCAGGACAGCGAGAGACCCAGTACTTC. It encodes CASSESGQRETQYF.

For this clonotype: This may be a read error: a much more frequent sequence differs by one nucleotide. The chain couples TRBV7-8 to TRBJ1-1, with 8 positions matching TRBD1. The V and J ends lost 0 bases and 10 bases, in that order; junction bases with no gene match: 7. Germline CDR1 is SGHVS and CDR2 is FQNEAQ. This CDR3 spans 14 amino acids. CDR3: CASSLARTGLTAFF. The CDR3, as DNA: TGTGCCAGCAGCTTAGCCCGGACAGGGTTGACAGCTTTCTTT.

There are many counts of this clonotype. This chain uses TRBV7-9 with TRBJ2-3; TRBD1 matches at 10 bases. The germline CDR1 and CDR2 sequences are SEHNR and FQNEAQ (reference sequence). CDR3 length: 15 amino acids. V lost 5 bases to trimming and J lost 3 bases; unmatched junction nucleotides: 5. The DNA of the CDR3 is TGTGCCAGCAGCCCGACAGGGGGCGGGACAGATACGCAGTATTTT. It is translated as CASSPTGGGTDTQYF.

This clonotype has only a few counts. The chain couples TRBV11-1 to TRBJ1-2, with a weak D call TRBD1 (6 bases). V was clipped by 5 bases and J by 4 bases, with 17 bases between them. The CDR3 is 15 residues long. CDR1 and CDR2 from the germline V gene are SGHAT and FQDESV (reference sequence). This CDR3 is CASSHTGGGLYGYTF. The CDR3, as DNA: TGTGCCAGCAGCCATACTGGGGGCGGACTCTATGGCTACACCTTC.